The sequence of this T cell receptor beta chain was determined in a study of blood T cells in healthy people across ages. A sample-barcoded 5' primer and a J-beta primer mix were used in a second PCR of about 7 to 12 cycles. One entry per CDR3 protein results from TCRdb running MiXCR on the 5' RACE reads. The sample yields 850,000 or so distinct CDR3 sequences, about 28% seen once. The V end was cut by 0 bases, the J end by 7 bases, with 9 bases between. The CDR3 has 13 residues. The TCR was taken from an elderly woman in good health. Sequenced input: blood. The genes are TRBV12-3 or TRBV12-4 and TRBJ1-1; no reliable D call. The CDR3 nucleotides read TGTGCCAGCAGTTTAGCGCACGGCAGTGAAGCTTTCTTT. Protein product: CASSLAHGSEAFF.